One and the same sample provided the 13 T cell receptor beta chains below, sequenced in a study of long-term antiretroviral therapy in people with HIV. Assay version v3.0 of immunoSEQ was used, and it was run at survey level. TCRdb's table, derived via immunoSEQ multiplex PCR, lists solely in-frame clones and lacks some. The sample has some 48,000 clones, approximately 79% seen once; the top ten hold 2.5% to 3.5%. Specimen: unsorted PBMCs, collected 0.8 years after starting antiretroviral therapy. The receptors stem from a woman between 18 and 29 years old with HIV.

This rearrangement joins TRBV10-3 to TRBJ2-7, with TRBD1 identical over 10 bases. The CDR3 is 13 amino acids. CDR1 ENHRY and CDR2 SYGVKD come from the germline V gene. The V gene end was trimmed by 6 bases and the J gene end by 4 bases; junction bases not matched to a gene: 3. CDR3 loop: CAIRRTGGYEQYF. The CDR3 DNA sequence: TGTGCCATCAGACGGACAGGGGGTTACGAGCAGTACTTC.

The gene calls are TRBV7-2 and TRBJ2-4; 7 nucleotides match TRBD1. Germline trimming cut 4 bases from V and 6 bases from J; bases unmatched to any gene: 12. The CDR3 contains 16 residues. Germline values: CDR1 SGHTA, CDR2 FQGNSA. In DNA form, the CDR3 reads TGTGCCAGCAGCTCGAAGGGGACAGTCCCGGTAAACATTCAGTACTTC. Encoded protein: CASSSKGTVPVNIQYF.

The genes are TRBV7-2 and TRBJ1-4; D is possibly TRBD1 (5 bases). Trimming shortened V by 1 base and J by 7 bases, and 13 bases separated the two germline ends. Germline values: CDR1 SGHTA, CDR2 FQGNSA. The CDR3 totals 15 residues. As DNA, the CDR3 is TGTGCCAGCAGCTTAGACGGCGGGGCGCGTGAAAAACTGTTTTTT. Its protein is CASSLDGGAREKLFF. The variable domain in full, with the rest retrieved from reference TRBV7-2 and TRBJ1-4, is GAGVSQSPSNKVTEKGKDVELRCDPISGHTALYWYRQSLGQGLEFLIYFQGNSAPDKSGLPSDRFSAERTGGSVSTLTIQRTQQEDSAVYLCASSLDGGAREKLFFGSGTQLSVL.

V and J are TRBV19 and TRBJ1-5; D uncertain. Trimming removed 3 bases at V and 11 bases at J, with 11 bases between. The germline V gene encodes CDR1 LNHDA and CDR2 SQIVND (reference sequence). The CDR3 covers 12 residues. The CDR3 spells CASSIGPAAQHF. The CDR3 nucleotides are TGTGCCAGTAGTATTGGGCCCGCAGCCCAGCATTTT.

This sequence joins TRBV10-3 and TRBJ2-5; unclear D gene. The J call may be faulty, since TRBJ2-7 better matches the DNA end. In germline, CDR1 is ENHRY, CDR2 SYGVKD. The CDR3 has 14 amino acids. Here the CDR3 DNA reads TGTGCCATCAGTGAGACACCTGGGGCCTACGAGCAGTACTTC. Encoded protein: CAISETPGAYEQYF.

The J gene is TRBJ1-2, the V gene TRBV10-3; 8 nucleotides line up with TRBD1. Losses at the gene ends were 8 bases for V and 1 base for J; bases not matched to a gene: 12. The length of the CDR3 is 16 residues. Germline CDR1 ENHRY, CDR2 SYGVKD. CDR3: CAIHHEGTGHNYGYTF. CDR3 nucleotides: TGTGCCATCCATCATGAAGGGACAGGCCATAACTATGGCTACACCTTC.

In DNA, the CDR3 is TGTGCCAGCAGCTTGGCCTCCAACTATGGCTACACCTTC. Protein sequence: CASSLASNYGYTF. This chain connects TRBV5-4 to TRBJ1-2; D is unresolved. The ends were cut back, 0 bases at V and 2 bases at J, with 5 bases in the middle. The CDR3 covers 13 residues. Germline V gene lookup returns CDR1 SGHNT and CDR2 YYREEE (reference sequence).

J is TRBJ1-2 and V is TRBV7-9, with TRBD1 matching 7 bases. This CDR3 region has 14 residues. Germline-derived CDR1 and CDR2 are SEHNR and FQNEAQ (reference sequence). The V and J ends lost 5 bases and 8 bases, in that order; junction bases with no gene match: 11. The DNA of the CDR3 is TGTGCCAGCAGCCAAATCTCGAGGGGGCAAGGCTACACCTTC. It codes for CASSQISRGQGYTF.

The V call is TRBV29-1, the J call TRBJ2-7; D is possibly TRBD2 (6 bases). Looked up from germline, CDR1 is SQVTM and CDR2 is ANQGSEA. The CDR3 has 13 amino acids. The V gene lost 4 bases and the J gene lost 2 bases, with 12 bases spanning the gap. In DNA, the CDR3 is TGCAGCGTTGGGGGACTTCTGACCTACGAGCAGTACTTC. This sequence encodes CSVGGLLTYEQYF.

This rearrangement joins TRBV7-2 to TRBJ2-7; TRBD2 matches 10 bases. J lost 7 bases, V lost 3 bases, and 6 bases had no gene match. Germline-derived CDR1 and CDR2 are SGHTA and FQGNSA. The CDR3 sequence is 14 residues long. The CDR3 DNA is TGTGCCAGCAGCTTGACTAGCGGGCGCTCGGAGCAGTACTTC. This sequence encodes CASSLTSGRSEQYF.

The chain links TRBV7-8 to TRBJ1-2; D is uncertain. The CDR3 has 18 amino acids. Trimming pared 5 bases from V and 0 bases from J, leaving 22 bases between. Germline CDR1 is SGHVS and CDR2 is FQNEAQ. The CDR3 reads CASSRVVSSGSSNYGYTF. CDR3 coding DNA: TGTGCCAGCAGCCGAGTGGTATCTTCAGGATCGTCTAACTATGGCTACACCTTC.

The sample holds a few counts of this clone. The chain is built from TRBV7-3 and TRBJ2-7; no clear D. CDR1 is SGHTA and CDR2 is FQGTGA in the germline V gene. This CDR3 comprises 13 residues. The germline V and J ends were trimmed by 3 bases and 3 bases, with 9 bases remaining between them. CDR3 bases: TGTGCCAGCAGCTTCGGTATCGGCTACGAGCAGTACTTC. Protein sequence: CASSFGIGYEQYF.

This sequence joins TRBV4-1 and TRBJ2-3; 9 nucleotides agree with TRBD2. The CDR3 totals 16 residues. From germline, CDR1 is MGHRA and CDR2 YSYEKL. V gave up 1 base and J gave up 3 bases; unmatched junction bases: 5. Here the CDR3 reads CASSQGGGGSTDTQYF. The CDR3 nucleotides read TGCGCCAGCAGCCAAGGCGGGGGGGGGTCTACAGATACGCAGTATTTT.